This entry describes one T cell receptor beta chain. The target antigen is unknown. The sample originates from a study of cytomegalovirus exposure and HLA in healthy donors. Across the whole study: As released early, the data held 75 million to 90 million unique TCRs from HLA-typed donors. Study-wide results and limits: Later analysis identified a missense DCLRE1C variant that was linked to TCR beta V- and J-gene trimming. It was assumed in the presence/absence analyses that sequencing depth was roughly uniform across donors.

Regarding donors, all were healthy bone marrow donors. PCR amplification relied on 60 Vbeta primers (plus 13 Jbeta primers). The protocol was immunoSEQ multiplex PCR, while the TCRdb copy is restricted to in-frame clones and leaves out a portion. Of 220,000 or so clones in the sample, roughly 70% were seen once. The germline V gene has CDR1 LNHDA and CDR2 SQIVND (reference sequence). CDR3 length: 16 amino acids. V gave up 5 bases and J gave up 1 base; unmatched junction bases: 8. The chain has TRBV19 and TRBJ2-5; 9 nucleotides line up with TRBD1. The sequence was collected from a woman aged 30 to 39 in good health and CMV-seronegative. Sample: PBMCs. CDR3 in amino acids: CASSGRTGEAQETQYF. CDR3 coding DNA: TGTGCCAGTAGTGGCCGGACAGGGGAGGCCCAAGAGACCCAGTACTTC.